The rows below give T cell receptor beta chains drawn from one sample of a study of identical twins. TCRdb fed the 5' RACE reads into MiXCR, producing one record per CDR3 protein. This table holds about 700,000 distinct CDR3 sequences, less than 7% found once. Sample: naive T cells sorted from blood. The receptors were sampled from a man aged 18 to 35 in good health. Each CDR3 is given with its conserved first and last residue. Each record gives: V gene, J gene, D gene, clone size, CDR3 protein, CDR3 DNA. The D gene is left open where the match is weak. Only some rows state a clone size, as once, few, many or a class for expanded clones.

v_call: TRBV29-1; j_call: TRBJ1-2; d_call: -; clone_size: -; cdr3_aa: CSVDEEGGYGYTF; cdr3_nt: TGCAGCGTTGACGAGGAGGGAGGGTATGGCTACACCTTC
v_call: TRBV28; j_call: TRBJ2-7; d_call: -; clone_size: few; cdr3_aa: CASISWGDEQYF; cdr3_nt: TGTGCCAGCATTTCGTGGGGGGACGAGCAGTACTTC
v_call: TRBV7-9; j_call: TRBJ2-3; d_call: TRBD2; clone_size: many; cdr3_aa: CASSLLAGSPDTQYF; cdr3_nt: TGTGCCAGCAGCTTACTAGCGGGATCCCCAGATACGCAGTATTTT
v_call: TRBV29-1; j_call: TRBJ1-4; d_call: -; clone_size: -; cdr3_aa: CSAGISNEKLFF; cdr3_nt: TGCAGCGCCGGGATTTCTAATGAAAAACTGTTTTTT
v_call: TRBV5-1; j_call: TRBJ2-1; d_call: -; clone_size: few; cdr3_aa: CASSLAPLDSYNEQFF; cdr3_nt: TGCGCCAGCAGCTTGGCCCCGCTTGACTCCTACAATGAGCAGTTCTTC
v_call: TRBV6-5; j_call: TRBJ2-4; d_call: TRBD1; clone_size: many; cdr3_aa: CASSYSRQGDGIQYF; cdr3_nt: TGTGCCAGCAGTTACTCGCGACAGGGTGACGGCATTCAGTACTTC
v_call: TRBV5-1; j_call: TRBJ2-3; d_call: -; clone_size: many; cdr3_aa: CASSLVPDSTDTQYF; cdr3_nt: TGCGCCAGCAGCTTGGTACCGGATAGCACAGATACGCAGTATTTT
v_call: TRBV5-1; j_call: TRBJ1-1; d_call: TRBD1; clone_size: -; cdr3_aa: CASSLVGQGFTEAFF; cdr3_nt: TGCGCCAGCAGCTTGGTCGGACAGGGATTCACTGAAGCTTTCTTT
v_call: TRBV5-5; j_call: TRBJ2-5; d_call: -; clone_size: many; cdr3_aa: CASSQPRGGQETQYF; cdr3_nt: TGTGCCAGCAGTCAACCACGAGGGGGCCAAGAGACCCAGTACTTC
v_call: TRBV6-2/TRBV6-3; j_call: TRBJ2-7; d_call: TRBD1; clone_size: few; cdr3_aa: CASGQGASGFSYEQYF; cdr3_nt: TGTGCCAGCGGCCAGGGGGCGAGCGGGTTCTCCTACGAGCAGTACTTC
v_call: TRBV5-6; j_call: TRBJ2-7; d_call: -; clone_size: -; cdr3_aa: CASTTRYSPEQYF; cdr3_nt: TGTGCCAGCACCACTAGGTATTCCCCCGAGCAGTACTTC
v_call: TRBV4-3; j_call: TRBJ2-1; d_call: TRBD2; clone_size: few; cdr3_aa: CASSRVGGRGYNEQFF; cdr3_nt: TGCGCCAGCAGCCGGGTTGGGGGGAGGGGTTACAATGAGCAGTTCTTC
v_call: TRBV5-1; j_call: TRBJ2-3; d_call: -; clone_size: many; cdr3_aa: CASSLAAPAIRYF; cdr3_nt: TGCGCCAGCAGCTTGGCAGCCCCAGCCATAAGGTATTTT
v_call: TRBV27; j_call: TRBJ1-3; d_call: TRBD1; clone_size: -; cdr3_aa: CASRMTGTSSGNTIYF; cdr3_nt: TGTGCCAGCAGGATGACAGGGACAAGCTCTGGAAACACCATATATTTT
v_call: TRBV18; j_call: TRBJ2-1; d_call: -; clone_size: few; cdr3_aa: CASSPRGIDEQFF; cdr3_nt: TGTGCCAGCTCACCAAGGGGGATAGATGAGCAGTTCTTC
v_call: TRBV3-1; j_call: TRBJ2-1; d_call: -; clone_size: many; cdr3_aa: CASSPTTTGIHNEQFF; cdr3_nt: TGTGCCAGCAGCCCAACCACGACAGGTATACACAATGAGCAGTTCTTC
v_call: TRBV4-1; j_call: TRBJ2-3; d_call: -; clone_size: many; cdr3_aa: CASSQGQKDTDTQYF; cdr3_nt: TGCGCCAGCAGCCAAGGGCAGAAGGACACAGATACGCAGTATTTT
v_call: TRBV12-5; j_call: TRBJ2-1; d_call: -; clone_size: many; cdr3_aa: CASGLGAGNEQFF; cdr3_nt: TGTGCTAGTGGTTTGGGGGCGGGCAATGAGCAGTTCTTC
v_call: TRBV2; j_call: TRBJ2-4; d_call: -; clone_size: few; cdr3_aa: CASSKLAGSPKNIQYF; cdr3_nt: TGTGCCAGCAGTAAACTAGCTGGGAGTCCAAAAAACATTCAGTACTTC
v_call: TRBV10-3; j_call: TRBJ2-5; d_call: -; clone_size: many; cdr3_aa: CAITKPEQETQYF; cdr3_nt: TGTGCCATCACTAAACCGGAGCAAGAGACCCAGTACTTC
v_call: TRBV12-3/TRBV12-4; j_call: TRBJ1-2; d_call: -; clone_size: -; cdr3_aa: CASSFVDRRGYGYTF; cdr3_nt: TGTGCCAGCAGTTTTGTAGATCGGAGAGGCTATGGCTACACCTTC
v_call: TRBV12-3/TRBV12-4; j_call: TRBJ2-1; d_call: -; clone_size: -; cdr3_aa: CASSLSASNEQFF; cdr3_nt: TGTGCCAGCAGTTTATCTGCTAGCAATGAGCAGTTCTTC
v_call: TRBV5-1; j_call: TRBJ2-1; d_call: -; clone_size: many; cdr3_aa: CASSFFRRGGGNSYNEQFF; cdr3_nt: TGCGCCAGCAGCTTTTTTCGGCGTGGAGGGGGGAACTCCTACAATGAGCAGTTCTTC
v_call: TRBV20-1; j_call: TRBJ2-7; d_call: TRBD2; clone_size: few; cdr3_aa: CSANELSGRVSYEQYF; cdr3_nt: TGCAGTGCTAACGAACTGAGCGGGAGGGTCTCCTACGAGCAGTACTTC
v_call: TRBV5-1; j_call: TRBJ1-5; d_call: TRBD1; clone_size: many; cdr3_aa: CASRPGTESNQPQHF; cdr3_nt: TGCGCCAGCAGACCCGGGACAGAGAGCAATCAGCCCCAGCATTTT
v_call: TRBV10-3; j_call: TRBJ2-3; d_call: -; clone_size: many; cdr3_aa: CAISGGVLSGTDTQYF; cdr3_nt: TGTGCCATCAGTGGAGGGGTCCTGTCTGGCACAGATACGCAGTATTTT
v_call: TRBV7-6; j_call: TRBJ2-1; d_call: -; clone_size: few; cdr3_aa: CASSSPSGFNEQFF; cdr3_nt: TGTGCCAGCAGCTCACCCTCAGGGTTTAATGAGCAGTTCTTC
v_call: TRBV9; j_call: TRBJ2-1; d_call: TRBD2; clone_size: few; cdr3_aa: CASSMRLAGGSSYNEQFF; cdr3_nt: TGTGCCAGCAGTATGAGGCTAGCGGGAGGTTCTTCCTACAATGAGCAGTTCTTC
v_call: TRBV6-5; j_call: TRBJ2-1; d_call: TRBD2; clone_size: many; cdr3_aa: CASSYSGLAGIYNEQFF; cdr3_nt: TGTGCCAGCAGTTACTCGGGACTAGCGGGAATTTACAATGAGCAGTTCTTC
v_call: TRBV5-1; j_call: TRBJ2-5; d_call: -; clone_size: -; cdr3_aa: CASSSAGFQETQYF; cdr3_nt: TGCGCCAGCAGCTCCGCAGGCTTCCAAGAGACCCAGTACTTC
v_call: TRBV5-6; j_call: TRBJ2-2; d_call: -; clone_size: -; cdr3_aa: CASSSQPTGELFF; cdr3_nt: TGTGCCAGCAGCTCTCAACCCACCGGGGAGCTGTTTTTT
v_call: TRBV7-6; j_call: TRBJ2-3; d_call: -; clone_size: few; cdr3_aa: CASSLVEIATDTQYF; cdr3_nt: TGTGCCAGCAGCTTAGTCGAGATTGCCACAGATACGCAGTATTTT
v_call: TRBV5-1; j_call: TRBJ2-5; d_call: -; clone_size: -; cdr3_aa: CASSLTGEKRTQYF; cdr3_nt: TGCGCCAGCAGCTTGACCGGGGAGAAGAGGACCCAGTACTTC
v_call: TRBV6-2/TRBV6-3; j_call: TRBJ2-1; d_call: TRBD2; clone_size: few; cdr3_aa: CASGLSSGSRNEQFF; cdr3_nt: TGTGCCAGCGGCCTCTCGAGCGGGAGTAGGAATGAGCAGTTCTTC
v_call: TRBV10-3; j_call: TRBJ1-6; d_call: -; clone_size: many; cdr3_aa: CAISDFGTGNNSPLHF; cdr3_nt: TGTGCCATCAGTGACTTCGGGACGGGTAATAATTCACCCCTCCACTTT
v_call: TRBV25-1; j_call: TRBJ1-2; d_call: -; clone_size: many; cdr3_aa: CASSGGYHGYTF; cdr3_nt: TGTGCCAGCAGTGGGGGTTACCATGGCTACACCTTC
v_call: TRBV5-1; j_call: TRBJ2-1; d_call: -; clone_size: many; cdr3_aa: CASSSGQVDEQFF; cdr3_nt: TGCGCCAGCAGCTCGGGCCAGGTCGATGAGCAGTTCTTC
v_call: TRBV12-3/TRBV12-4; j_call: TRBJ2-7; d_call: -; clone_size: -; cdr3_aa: CASSFRGRGPEQYF; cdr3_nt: TGTGCCAGCAGTTTCCGAGGGAGAGGTCCCGAGCAGTACTTC
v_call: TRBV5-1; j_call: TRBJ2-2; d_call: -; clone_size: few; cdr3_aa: CASSLGAGARRTGELFF; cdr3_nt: TGCGCCAGCAGCCTTGGTGCGGGGGCGCGTCGGACCGGGGAGCTGTTTTTT
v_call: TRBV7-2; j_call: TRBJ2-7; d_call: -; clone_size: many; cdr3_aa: CASSLALDYEQYF; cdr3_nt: TGTGCCAGCAGCTTAGCGCTAGACTACGAGCAGTACTTC
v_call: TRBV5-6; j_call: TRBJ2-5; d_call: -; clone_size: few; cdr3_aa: CASSLSSVGGETQYF; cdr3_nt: TGTGCCAGCAGCTTGTCCTCCGTGGGCGGAGAGACCCAGTACTTC
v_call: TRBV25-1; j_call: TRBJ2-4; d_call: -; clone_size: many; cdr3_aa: CASSEYSTVIQYF; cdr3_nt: TGTGCCAGCAGTGAATATTCCACCGTCATTCAGTACTTC
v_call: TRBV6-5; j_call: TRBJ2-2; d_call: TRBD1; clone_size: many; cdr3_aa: CASSFDRGDTGELFF; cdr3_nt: TGTGCCAGCAGTTTCGACAGGGGGGACACCGGGGAGCTGTTTTTT
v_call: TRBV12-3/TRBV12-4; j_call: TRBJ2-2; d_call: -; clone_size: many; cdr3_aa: CASSFWPARTGELFF; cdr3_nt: TGTGCCAGCAGTTTCTGGCCGGCGAGAACCGGGGAGCTGTTTTTT
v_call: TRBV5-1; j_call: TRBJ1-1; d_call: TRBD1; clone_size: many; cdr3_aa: CASRVGQGVNTEAFF; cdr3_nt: TGCGCCAGCAGAGTGGGACAGGGTGTGAACACTGAAGCTTTCTTT
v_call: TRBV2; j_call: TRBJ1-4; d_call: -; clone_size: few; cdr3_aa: CASSPNANADATNEKLFF; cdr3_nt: TGTGCCAGCAGCCCCAACGCTAACGCAGACGCAACTAATGAAAAACTGTTTTTT
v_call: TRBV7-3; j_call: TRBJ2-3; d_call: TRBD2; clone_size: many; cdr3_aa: CASSLRGEADTQYF; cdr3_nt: TGTGCCAGCAGCTTACGGGGGGAGGCAGATACGCAGTATTTT
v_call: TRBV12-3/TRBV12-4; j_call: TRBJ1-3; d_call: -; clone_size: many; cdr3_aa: CASSAGSAGNTIYF; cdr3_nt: TGTGCCAGCAGTGCAGGGTCGGCTGGAAACACCATATATTTT
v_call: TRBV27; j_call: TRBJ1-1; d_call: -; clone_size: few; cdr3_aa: CASSFRGKGEAFF; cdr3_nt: TGTGCCAGCAGTTTCAGGGGAAAGGGTGAAGCTTTCTTT
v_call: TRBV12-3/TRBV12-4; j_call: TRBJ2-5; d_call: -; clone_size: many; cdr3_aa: CASSLGQLPGTQYF; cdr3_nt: TGTGCCAGCAGTTTAGGTCAGCTCCCGGGGACCCAGTACTTC